This T cell receptor (beta chain) was captured in a study of blood T cell repertoires in COVID-19. Study information: Specimens from acute and convalescent COVID-19 originated in the United States, Italy and Spain. PBMCs, B-cell-depleted T cells, or T cells provided the cDNA or gDNA that made up the material.

V lost 4 bases and J 2 bases, leaving 8 bases between the germline ends. There are 13 residues in the CDR3. Germline V gene lookup returns CDR1 MNHEY and CDR2 SMNVEV (reference sequence). Per the original data handling: It was from reference gene primer amplification that nucleated cell counts were estimated. Clones were read by immunoSEQ multiplex PCR, and TCRdb kept only the in-frame ones, dropping some. V, J and clone size are taken as reported in that table, and D and trimming were inferred from the DNA itself. The sample yields fewer than 75,000 clones, 86% seen once. The chain uses TRBV27 and TRBJ1-2, with D perhaps matching TRBD1 (5 bases). This clonotype was sampled from a man in his forties or fifties with active COVID-19. Sequenced: peripheral blood. The chain's CDR3 is CASSSRGNYGYTF. The DNA of the CDR3 is TGTGCCAGCAGTTCCCGGGGGAACTATGGCTACACCTTC.